Below, 12 T cell receptor beta chains from the same sample are listed, as sequenced in a study of blood T cell repertoires in COVID-19. Profiling relied on immunoSEQ multiplex PCR, and the TCRdb table lists in-frame clones only, not all of them. The table has fewer than 200,000 clones, about four fifths seen once. Source material: peripheral blood. The receptors originated from a woman aged 60 to 75 with COVID-19, enrolled during active disease.

The V and J genes are TRBV28 and TRBJ2-2; tentatively, D is TRBD1 (6 bases). The CDR3 sequence is 13 residues long. The V end was cut by 8 bases, the J end by 2 bases, with 9 bases between. Germline loops: CDR1 MDHEN, CDR2 SYDVKM. The CDR3 loop is CASGRGNTGELFF. DNA for the CDR3: TGTGCCAGCGGCAGGGGTAACACCGGGGAGCTGTTTTTT. The complete variable domain, with remaining parts taken from reference TRBV28 and TRBJ2-2, reads DVKVTQSSRYLVKRTGEKVFLECVQDMDHENMFWYRQDPGLGLRLIYFSYDVKMKEKGDIPEGYSVSREKKERFSLILESASTNQTSMYLCASGRGNTGELFFGEGSRLTVL.

This sequence joins TRBV19 and TRBJ2-3, with 9 nucleotides matching TRBD2. CDR3 length equals 14 residues. With V trimmed by 5 bases and J by 6 bases, 6 bases remained unmatched. CDR1 is LNHDA, CDR2 SQIVND, per germline (reference sequence). The CDR3 DNA reads as TGTGCCAGTAGTCCCCAGCGGGGGGCTGATACGCAGTATTTT. This codes for CASSPQRGADTQYF.

The chain uses TRBV5-1 and TRBJ2-2; possible D gene TRBD1, 5 bases. Germline V gene lookup returns CDR1 SGHRS and CDR2 YFSETQ. The CDR3 extends over 14 amino acids. Between the trimmed V and J ends, which lost 6 bases and 1 base, there was a span of 10 bases. The DNA of the CDR3 is TGCGCCAGCACCAGGACACTGAACACCGGGGAGCTGTTTTTT. Its protein product is CASTRTLNTGELFF.

The J gene is TRBJ1-1, the V gene TRBV7-9; D ambiguous. The V gene's germline CDR1 is SEHNR and CDR2 FQNEAQ (reference sequence). The CDR3 sequence is 12 residues long. The germline V and J ends were trimmed by 1 base and 8 bases, with 8 bases remaining between them. CDR3 nucleotides: TGTGCCAGCAGCTTAGGGTACGAGGAAGCTTTCTTT. It translates to CASSLGYEEAFF.

As for this clone: At one boundary the junction diverges from the germline segment, which might be a read error. The chain combines TRBV3-1 (or the pseudogene TRBV3-2) with TRBJ2-2, with 12 bases aligning to TRBD2. Per germline, CDR1 LGHDT and CDR2 YNNKEL (reference sequence). This CDR3 has 19 residues. The CDR3 sequence is CASTQPLAGGYANTGELFF. The DNA of the CDR3 is TGTGCCAGCACCCAACCGCTAGCGGGGGGGTACGCGAACACCGGGGAGCTGTTTTTT.

The rearrangement links TRBV2 to TRBJ2-2, with D possibly matching TRBD1 (6 bases). Germline V gene data show CDR1 as SNHLY and CDR2 as FYNNEI. The CDR3 sequence is 14 residues long. Trimming left V 8 bases short and J 1 base short, with 11 bases between. CDR3 DNA: TGTGCCAGCGGTCCGGGACAGAACACCGGGGAGCTGTTTTTT. It yields the protein CASGPGQNTGELFF. Combining the CDR3 with reference TRBV2 and TRBJ2-2 gives the whole variable domain EPEVTQTPSHQVTQMGQEVILRCVPISNHLYFYWYRQILGQKVEFLVSFYNNEISEKSEIFDDQFSVERPDGSNFTLKIRSTKLEDSAMYFCASGPGQNTGELFFGEGSRLTVL.

The chain couples TRBV21-1 to TRBJ1-2; the table's D call of TRBD1 was not tested on the DNA. TRBV21-1 is a pseudogene. CDR3 size: 14 residues. The chain's CDR3 is CASSNQGPNYGYTF. The CDR3 DNA follows: TGTGCCAGCAGCAATCAGGGCCCTAACTATGGCTACACCTTC.

This clone was seen at least ten times. V and J are TRBV2 and TRBJ2-3; TRBD2 matches 7 bases. V shed 5 bases and J 4 bases; nucleotides not matched to a gene: 12. The CDR3 extends over 16 amino acids. CDR1 is SNHLY, CDR2 FYNNEI, per germline. CDR3 loop: CASSIRAPGRADTQYF. The CDR3 DNA follows: TGTGCCAGCAGTATCAGGGCCCCGGGGAGGGCAGATACGCAGTATTTT.

The gene calls are TRBV7-2 and TRBJ1-5; 8 nucleotides agree with TRBD1. Germline CDR1 SGHTA, CDR2 FQGNSA. This CDR3 is built from 15 residues. The V segment lost 5 bases and the J segment 3 bases; nucleotides outside the gene matches: 6. This CDR3 is CASSPRTGFNQPQHF. In nucleotides, the CDR3 is TGTGCCAGCAGCCCCCGGACAGGGTTCAATCAGCCCCAGCATTTT.

The chain couples TRBV28 to TRBJ2-3; D ambiguous. The CDR3 has 12 amino acids. V shed 4 bases and J shed 6 bases, with 8 bases lying between them. Germline V gene lookup returns CDR1 MDHEN and CDR2 SYDVKM. CDR3 sequence (DNA): TGTGCCAGCAGTTCCACATGGGATACGCAGTATTTT. This codes for CASSSTWDTQYF. The variable domain in full, with the rest retrieved from reference TRBV28 and TRBJ2-3, is DVKVTQSSRYLVKRTGEKVFLECVQDMDHENMFWYRQDPGLGLRLIYFSYDVKMKEKGDIPEGYSVSREKKERFSLILESASTNQTSMYLCASSSTWDTQYFGPGTRLTVL.

This clone turned up a few times. The rearrangement links TRBV27 to TRBJ2-7, with TRBD1 matching over 10 bases. Germline V gene lookup returns CDR1 MNHEY and CDR2 SMNVEV (reference sequence). CDR3 length equals 15 residues. Trimming cost V 4 bases and J 3 bases; bases outside gene matches: 6. CDR3 sequence reads: CASSSSGQGIYEQYF. The CDR3 DNA sequence: TGTGCCAGCAGTTCATCGGGACAGGGGATCTACGAGCAGTACTTC.

The chain uses TRBV7-3 and TRBJ1-6; 10 bases fit TRBD1. Germline V gene data show CDR1 as SGHTA and CDR2 as FQGTGA. The CDR3 contains 21 residues. The J segment lost 0 bases and the V segment lost 1 base, leaving 12 bases of the junction unmatched. The CDR3 nucleotides are TGTGCCAGCAGCTTAAGGGCCGGACAGGGGGTCCTTAGCTCCTATAATTCACCCCTCCACTTT. Its translation is CASSLRAGQGVLSSYNSPLHF.